This section outlines one T cell receptor (beta chain) sequence together with its context. This clone has a handful of counts. Its antigen remains unidentified. Qualities for individual bases were not recorded, and no much larger clone is one base off. Synthetic TCR analog templates were spiked into each PCR to estimate absolute template abundance from read counts. Using the immunoSEQ assay, TCRbeta CDR3 regions were amplified from genomic DNA with bias-controlled V and J gene primers. Sequencing of rearranged TCRbeta segments was performed at approximately 20X coverage. As for how the authors treated the data: Sequencing errors were corrected by clustering and CDR3s were annotated against IMGT to assign V, D and J genes. Downstream analyses used only productive TCRbeta rearrangements, leaving out any out-of-frame or stop-codon sequences. Clonality was calculated as one minus the Shannon entropy normalized by the log of the number of unique productive sequences. Fisher's exact test with Benjamini-Hochberg correction, at a threshold of adjusted p below 0.01, was used to find clones that differed between time points or between blood and tumor. TCRdb's version of the immuneACCESS table is confined to in-frame rearrangements and falls short of the full clone set. An unresolved V gene accounts for under half of the shortfall where checked; the remainder is of unknown origin. V and J calls plus clone size are reproduced from that table; the DNA served to infer D and trimming. Across this sample there are tens of thousands of clones, with around 88% seen only once. The top ten clonotypes cover over 9.5% of the sample.

This entry belongs to a study of PD-L1 blockade in urothelial cancer (TCRdb year 2017). For the study in its entirety: Every patient began therapy around 2014 and was given atezolizumab 1,200 mg intravenously every 3 weeks. Under 30 patients had pretreatment blood TCR-seq, roughly 25 had at least one posttreatment blood collection, and roughly 25 had tumor TCR-seq. Blood samples were analyzed at 3 weeks after treatment start (second dose) and at 6 weeks after treatment start. Pretreatment tumor samples, along with matched peripheral blood collected serially before and after atezolizumab treatment, underwent TCR sequencing. The study was an exploratory multi-omic analysis of somatic, immune and clinical correlates of response to PD-L1 blockade with atezolizumab in urothelial cancer. Several patients reached durable clinical benefit, while about 19 patients did not. About 90% of the roughly 30 patients were males with bladder-origin urothelial cancer, and about 65% of the 29 reported a prior smoking history. Durable clinical benefit was defined as progression-free survival longer than 6 months, and TCR features were also tested against progression-free and overall survival. In the same patients, whole exome sequencing and RNA sequencing of pretreatment tumors were performed in addition to TCR sequencing. Blood samples yielded a median of around 130,000 T cells and more than 80,000 unique TCRs, with median clonality about 0.08. An ECOG performance status of 0 or 1 was recorded for the patients, and 0 to 3 prior chemotherapy regimens had been received by the patients.

Taken from cysteine to phenylalanine, the CDR3 has 14 residues. Kept here is only the CDR3 DNA, which spans 42 bases and is read in frame from base 1. Reading the germline V gene (reference sequence) gives CDR1 SGHAT and CDR2 FQDESV. A distance of 13 bases separates the germline ends of V and J, which lose 6 bases and 1 base respectively. Results the study describes overall, beyond this receptor: At 3 weeks after the start of treatment, tumor-associated TCR clones in peripheral blood had expanded more in patients with durable benefit (n ≈ 22, p = 0.022). A pretreatment peripheral blood TCR clonality below the median was linked to improved progression-free and overall survival. Because the sample size was small (n ≈ 30) and many exploratory analyses were performed, the results are intended to be hypothesis-generating.

The time point label, as the study defines it: peripheral blood 6 weeks after treatment start. A cohort of around 29 patients with locally advanced or metastatic urothelial carcinoma, treated at Memorial Sloan Kettering on a trial protocol, was included. Peripheral blood mononuclear cells were collected from each patient pretreatment and during treatment, giving between 1 and 8 total time points per patient. The Qiagen DNeasy Blood extraction kit was used to purify genomic DNA from total PBMCs and from tumor samples. Collected pretreatment and during treatment, PBMCs were isolated and stored as previously described.

This TCR was sampled from a man aged 55 to 70 with urothelial cancer. In this chain, TRBV11-1 is recombined with TRBJ2-7; TRBD1 could be the D gene, as 6 bases match. The material sequenced was PBMCs, taken around atezolizumab (anti-PD-L1) treatment. The DNA sequence is as follows: TGTGCCAGCAGTTCTGAGACAGGATCCTACGAGCAGTACTTC. It translates as CASSSETGSYEQYF.